This TCR beta chain originates from a study of low-dose radiotherapy and immunotherapy resistance in tumors. Across the whole study: Patients took aspirin 300 mg by mouth once daily. This continued for four cycles, starting on cycle 1 day 1.

V lost 11 bases, J lost 8 bases, and 21 bases lay in between. The CDR3 totals 13 residues. Germline V gives CDR1 LNHDA, CDR2 SQIVND (reference sequence). Primers used for first-strand cDNA, a TRAV- and TRBV-specific set, covered both alpha and beta chains. TCRs were amplified for approximately 21 PCR cycles with a constant-region primer and V-primer adapter. One entry per CDR3 protein, called by TCRdb with MiXCR from the reads. This table holds under 90,000 distinct CDR3 sequences, roughly a sixth found once. This clonotype was recorded at least ten times. Documented time point: before trial treatment.

The V and J genes are TRBV19 and TRBJ1-1; D call uncertain. Material: PBMCs, obtained before treatment. The sequence derives from a male donor with prostate cancer. CDR3 sequence (DNA): TGTGCCTCCTCACTCGGGAGCAGGAGGGAAGCTTTCTTT. This translates into CASSLGSRREAFF.